These 5 T cell receptor beta chains originate from one sample sequenced in a study of breast tumors, draining lymph nodes, adjacent tissues. Axillary draining lymph nodes of breast cancer patients supplied the node samples. One entry per CDR3 protein results from TCRdb running MiXCR on the multiplex PCR reads. The profile shows around 290,000 distinct CDR3 sequences, about 33% of them singletons. Sequencing was performed on axillary lymph node tissue. These receptors originate from a female donor with breast cancer. Some clones in this sample may be carry-over from other donors' samples.

The table lists this clonotype with a few counts. The V and J genes are TRBV11-2 and TRBJ2-1; 16 bases agree with TRBD2. The junction had 11 bases not matched to a gene; V was cut back by 5 bases and J by 4 bases. This CDR3 contains 19 residues. Per germline, CDR1 SGHAT and CDR2 FQNNGV. CDR3 region: CASSPYGGLAGGPYNEQFF. CDR3 bases: TGTGCCAGCAGCCCCTATGGGGGACTAGCGGGAGGGCCTTACAATGAGCAGTTCTTC.

Turning to this clonotype: This could be a read error, since a much larger clone is one nucleotide away. The gene calls are TRBV12-3 or TRBV12-4 and TRBJ1-5, with a weak D call TRBD1 (5 bases). The CDR3 totals 13 residues. Here the CDR3 reads CASSLGAGVPQRF. CDR3 coding DNA: TGTGCCAGCAGTTTAGGGGCGGGGGTGCCCCAGCGTTTT.

Only one count was recorded for this clonotype. The chain has TRBV10-1 and TRBJ2-3, with 9 bases aligning to TRBD2. V shed 7 bases and J 2 bases; nucleotides not matched to a gene: 10. The CDR3 has 16 residues. Germline CDR1 is WNHNN and CDR2 is SYGVQD (reference sequence). The chain's CDR3 is CASKSSGKGFTDTQYF. Written as DNA, the CDR3 is TGCGCCAGCAAATCTAGCGGGAAGGGTTTCACAGATACGCAGTATTTT.

This clonotype was observed a handful of times. This chain joins TRBV28 and TRBJ1-6, with D perhaps TRBD1 (6 bases). The V gene lost 5 bases and the J gene lost 8 bases, with 16 bases spanning the gap. The V gene's germline CDR1 is MDHEN and CDR2 SYDVKM. The CDR3 totals 15 residues. CDR3 nucleotide sequence: TGTGCCAGCAGTCCTTCCAGGGGTGGAGATTCACCCCTCCACTTT. This sequence encodes CASSPSRGGDSPLHF.

This clonotype was counted ten times or more. The chain recombines TRBV4-2 with TRBJ2-2, with 16 bases identical to TRBD2. This CDR3 has 19 amino acids. The germline gives CDR1 LGHNA, CDR2 YNFKEQ. The ends lost 0 bases at V and 6 bases at J; junction bases unmatched: 7. CDR3 coding DNA: TGTGCCAGCAGCCAAGATTCCGGGACTAGCGGGAGGGCCCCCGGGGAGCTGTTTTTT. Translation: CASSQDSGTSGRAPGELFF.